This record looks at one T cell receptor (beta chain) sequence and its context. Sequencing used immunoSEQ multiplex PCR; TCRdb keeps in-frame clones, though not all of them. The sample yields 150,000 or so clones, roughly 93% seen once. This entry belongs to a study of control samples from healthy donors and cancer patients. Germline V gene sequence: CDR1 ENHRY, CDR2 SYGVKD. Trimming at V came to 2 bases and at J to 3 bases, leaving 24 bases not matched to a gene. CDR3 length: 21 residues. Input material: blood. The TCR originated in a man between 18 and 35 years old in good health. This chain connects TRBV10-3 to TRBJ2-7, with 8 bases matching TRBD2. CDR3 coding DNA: TGTGCCATCAGTGAGCCCCTTAAAGATAGCGGGGACTCTCCAGACCTCTACGAGCAGTACTTC. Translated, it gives CAISEPLKDSGDSPDLYEQYF.